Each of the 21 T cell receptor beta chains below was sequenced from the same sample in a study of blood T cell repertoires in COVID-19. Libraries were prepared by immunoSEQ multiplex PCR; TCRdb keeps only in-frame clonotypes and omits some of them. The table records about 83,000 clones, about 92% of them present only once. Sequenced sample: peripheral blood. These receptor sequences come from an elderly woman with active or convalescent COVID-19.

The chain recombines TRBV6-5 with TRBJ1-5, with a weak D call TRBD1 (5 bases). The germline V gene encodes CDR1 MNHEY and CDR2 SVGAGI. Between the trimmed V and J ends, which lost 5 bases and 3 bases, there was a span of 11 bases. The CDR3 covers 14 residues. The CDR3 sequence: CASSTQGDNQPQHF. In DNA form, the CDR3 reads TGTGCCAGCAGTACTCAGGGTGACAATCAGCCCCAGCATTTT.

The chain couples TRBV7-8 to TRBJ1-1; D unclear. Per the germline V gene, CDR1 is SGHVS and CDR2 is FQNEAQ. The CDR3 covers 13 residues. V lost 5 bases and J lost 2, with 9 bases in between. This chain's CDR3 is CASSPFTNTEAFF. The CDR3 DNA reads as TGTGCCAGCAGCCCCTTTACTAACACTGAAGCTTTCTTT.

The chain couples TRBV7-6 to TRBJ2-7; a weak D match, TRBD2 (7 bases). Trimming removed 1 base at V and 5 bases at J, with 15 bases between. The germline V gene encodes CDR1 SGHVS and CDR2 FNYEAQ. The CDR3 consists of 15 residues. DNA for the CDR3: TGTGCCAGCAGCTTAGGTGGGGGGGCCGGGGACGAGCAGTACTTC. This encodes CASSLGGGAGDEQYF.

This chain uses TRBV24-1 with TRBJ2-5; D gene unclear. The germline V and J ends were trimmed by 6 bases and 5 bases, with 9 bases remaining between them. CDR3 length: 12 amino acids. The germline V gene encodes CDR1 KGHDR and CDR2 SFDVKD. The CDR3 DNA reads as TGTGCCACCAGTAACGGGTTGGAGACCCAGTACTTC. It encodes CATSNGLETQYF.

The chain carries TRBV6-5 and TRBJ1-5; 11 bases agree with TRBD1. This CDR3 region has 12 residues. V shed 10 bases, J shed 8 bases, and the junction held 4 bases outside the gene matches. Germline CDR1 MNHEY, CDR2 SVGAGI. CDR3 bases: TGTGCCACCCGGACAGGGGGCGAGCCCCAGCATTTT. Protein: CATRTGGEPQHF.

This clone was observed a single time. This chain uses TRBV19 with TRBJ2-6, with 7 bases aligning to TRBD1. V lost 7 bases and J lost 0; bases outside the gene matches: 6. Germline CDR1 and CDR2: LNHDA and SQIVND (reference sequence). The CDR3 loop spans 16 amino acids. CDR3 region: CASTPTGSSGANVLTF. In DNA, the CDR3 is TGTGCCAGTACCCCGACAGGGTCCTCTGGGGCCAACGTCCTGACTTTC.

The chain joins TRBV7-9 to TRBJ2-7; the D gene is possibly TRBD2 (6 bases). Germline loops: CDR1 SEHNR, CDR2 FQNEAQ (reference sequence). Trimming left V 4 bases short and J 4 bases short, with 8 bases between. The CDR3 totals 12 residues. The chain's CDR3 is CASSWDWYEQYF. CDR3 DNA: TGTGCCAGCAGCTGGGACTGGTACGAGCAGTACTTC.

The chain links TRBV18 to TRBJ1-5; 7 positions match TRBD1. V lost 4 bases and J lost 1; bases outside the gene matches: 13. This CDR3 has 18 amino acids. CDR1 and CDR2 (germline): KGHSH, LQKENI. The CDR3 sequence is CASSQKSGGKMSNQPQHF. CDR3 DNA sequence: TGTGCCAGCTCACAAAAATCAGGGGGAAAGATGAGCAATCAGCCCCAGCATTTT. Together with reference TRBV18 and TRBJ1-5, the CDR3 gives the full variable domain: NAGVMQNPRHLVRRRGQEARLRCSPMKGHSHVYWYRQLPEEGLKFMVYLQKENIIDESGMPKERFSAEFPKEGPSILRIQQVVRGDSAAYFCASSQKSGGKMSNQPQHFGDGTRLSIL.

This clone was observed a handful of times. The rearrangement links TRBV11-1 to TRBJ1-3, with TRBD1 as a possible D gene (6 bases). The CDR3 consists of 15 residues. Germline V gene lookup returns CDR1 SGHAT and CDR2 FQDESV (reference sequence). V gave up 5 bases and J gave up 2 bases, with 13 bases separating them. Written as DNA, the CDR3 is TGTGCCAGCAGCGCCGACAGGAATCCTGGAAACACCATATATTTT. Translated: CASSADRNPGNTIYF.

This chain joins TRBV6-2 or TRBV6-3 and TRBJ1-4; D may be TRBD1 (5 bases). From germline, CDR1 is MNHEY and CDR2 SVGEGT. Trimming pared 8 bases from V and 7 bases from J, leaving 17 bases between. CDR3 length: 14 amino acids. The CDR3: CASRSTVGFEKLFF. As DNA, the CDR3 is TGTGCCAGCCGTTCGACAGTGGGCTTTGAAAAACTGTTTTTT.

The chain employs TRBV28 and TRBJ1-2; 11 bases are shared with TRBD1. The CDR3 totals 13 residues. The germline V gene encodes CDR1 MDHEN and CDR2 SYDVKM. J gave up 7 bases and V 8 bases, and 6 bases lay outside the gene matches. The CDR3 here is CASWWTGGRGYTF. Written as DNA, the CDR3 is TGTGCCAGCTGGTGGACAGGGGGCCGTGGCTACACCTTC.

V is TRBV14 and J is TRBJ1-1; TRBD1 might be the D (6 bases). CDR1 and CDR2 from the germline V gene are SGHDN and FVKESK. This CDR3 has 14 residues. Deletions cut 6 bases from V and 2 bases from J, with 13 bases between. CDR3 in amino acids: CASRRWTDNTEAFF. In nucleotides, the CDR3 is TGTGCCAGCAGACGTTGGACAGATAACACTGAAGCTTTCTTT.

The CDR3 bases are TGTGCCAGCAGTTACTCGGACAGCTCCTATAATTCACCCCTCCACTTT. It specifies CASSYSDSSYNSPLHF. This sequence joins TRBV6-5 and TRBJ1-6, with D tentatively TRBD1 (6 bases). V lost 0 bases to trimming and J lost 0 bases, with 6 bases between them. CDR1 is MNHEY and CDR2 is SVGAGI in the germline V gene. This CDR3 contains 16 residues.

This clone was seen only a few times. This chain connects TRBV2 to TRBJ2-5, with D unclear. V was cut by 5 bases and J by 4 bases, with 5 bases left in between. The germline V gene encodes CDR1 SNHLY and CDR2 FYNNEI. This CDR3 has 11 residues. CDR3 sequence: CASSRGETQYF. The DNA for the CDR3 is TGTGCCAGCAGTAGAGGAGAGACCCAGTACTTC.

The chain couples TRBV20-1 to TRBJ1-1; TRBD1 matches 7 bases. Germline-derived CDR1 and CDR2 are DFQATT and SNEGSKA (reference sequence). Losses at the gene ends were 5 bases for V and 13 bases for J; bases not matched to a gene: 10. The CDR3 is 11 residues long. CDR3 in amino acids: CSARQGEMDFF. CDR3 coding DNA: TGCAGTGCTCGACAGGGAGAGATGGATTTCTTT.

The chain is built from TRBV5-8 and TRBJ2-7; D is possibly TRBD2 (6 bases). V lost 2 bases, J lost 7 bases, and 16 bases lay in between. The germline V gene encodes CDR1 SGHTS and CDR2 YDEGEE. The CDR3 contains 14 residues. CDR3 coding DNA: TGTGCCAGCAGCTTTGGAGGGAACGGAGTAGAGCAGTACTTC. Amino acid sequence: CASSFGGNGVEQYF. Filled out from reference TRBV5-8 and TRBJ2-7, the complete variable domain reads EAGVTQSPTHLIKTRGQQATLRCSPISGHTSVYWYQQALGLGLQFLLWYDEGEERNRGNFPPRFSGRQFPNYSSELNVNALELEDSALYLCASSFGGNGVEQYFGPGTRLTVT.

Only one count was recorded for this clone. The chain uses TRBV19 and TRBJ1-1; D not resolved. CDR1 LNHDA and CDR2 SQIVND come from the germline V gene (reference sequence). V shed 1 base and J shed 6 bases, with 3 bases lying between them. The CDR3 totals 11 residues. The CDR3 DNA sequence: TGTGCCAGTAGTATAGGCGCTGAAGCTTTCTTT. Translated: CASSIGAEAFF. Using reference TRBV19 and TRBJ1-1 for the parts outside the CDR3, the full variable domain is DGGITQSPKYLFRKEGQNVTLSCEQNLNHDAMYWYRQDPGQGLRLIYYSQIVNDFQKGDIAEGYSVSREKKESFPLTVTSAQKNPTAFYLCASSIGAEAFFGQGTRLTVV.

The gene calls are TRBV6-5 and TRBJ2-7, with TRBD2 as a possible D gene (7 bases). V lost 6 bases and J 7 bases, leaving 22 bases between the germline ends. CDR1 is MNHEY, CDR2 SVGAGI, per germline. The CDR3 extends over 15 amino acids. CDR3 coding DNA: TGTGCCAGCAGCCCCATTACGGGGGGCGGAGGAGAGCAGTACTTC. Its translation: CASSPITGGGGEQYF.

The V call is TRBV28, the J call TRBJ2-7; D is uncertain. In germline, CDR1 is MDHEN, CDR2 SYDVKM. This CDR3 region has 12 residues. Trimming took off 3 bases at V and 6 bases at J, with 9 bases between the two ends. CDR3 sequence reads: CASSLAWSEQYF. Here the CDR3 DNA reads TGTGCCAGCAGTTTGGCGTGGAGCGAGCAGTACTTC. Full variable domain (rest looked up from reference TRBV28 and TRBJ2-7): DVKVTQSSRYLVKRTGEKVFLECVQDMDHENMFWYRQDPGLGLRLIYFSYDVKMKEKGDIPEGYSVSREKKERFSLILESASTNQTSMYLCASSLAWSEQYFGPGTRLTVT.

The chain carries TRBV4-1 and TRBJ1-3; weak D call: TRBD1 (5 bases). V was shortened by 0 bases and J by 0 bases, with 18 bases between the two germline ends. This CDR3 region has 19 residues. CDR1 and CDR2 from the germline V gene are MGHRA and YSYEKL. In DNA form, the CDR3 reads TGCGCCAGCAGCCAAGATTTCCCGATGGGCAGGGTCTCTGGAAACACCATATATTTT. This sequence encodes CASSQDFPMGRVSGNTIYF.

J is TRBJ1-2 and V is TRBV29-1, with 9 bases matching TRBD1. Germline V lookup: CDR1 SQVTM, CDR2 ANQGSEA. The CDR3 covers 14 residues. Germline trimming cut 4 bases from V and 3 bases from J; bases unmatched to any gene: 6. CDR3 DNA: TGCAGCGTTGCCGGGACAGGGTTCGACTATGGCTACACCTTC. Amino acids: CSVAGTGFDYGYTF.